This T cell receptor beta chain derives from a study of T-cell memory formation after mild COVID-19. This clonotype was detected only a few times. MiXCR, applied by TCRdb to the 5' RACE reads, yields one record per CDR3 protein. This table has about 560,000 distinct CDR3 sequences, about a fifth appearing once. Trimming cost V 3 bases and J 1 base; bases outside gene matches: 6. CDR1 is DFQATT, CDR2 SNEGSKA, per germline (reference sequence). There are 16 residues in the CDR3. This TCR was sampled from an adult woman who had mild COVID-19 (a few samples of this study predate the infection). Cell type and time point are not known. The chain recombines TRBV20-1 with TRBJ2-3; 11 bases are a match to TRBD2. The specimen sequenced was PBMCs or a T cell subset sorted from them (not recorded which). CDR3 DNA sequence: TGCAGTGCTAGGGTAGCGGGAGGGCTCCGCACAGATACGCAGTATTTT. Translating gives CSARVAGGLRTDTQYF.